The 20 T cell receptor beta chains presented below share a single source sample, sequenced in a study of blood T cell repertoires in COVID-19. Here immunoSEQ multiplex PCR was the method, and the copy in TCRdb shows in-frame clones only, minus some. This sample has approximately 80,000 clones, with around 87% found just once. Sequencing was performed on peripheral blood. The receptors originated from a man aged 35-49 years with acute or convalescent COVID-19.

The V and J genes are TRBV7-2 and TRBJ2-5; 7 nucleotides align to TRBD2. Germline CDR1 is SGHTA and CDR2 is FQGNSA. V was clipped by 2 bases and J by 3 bases; unmatched bases: 3. The CDR3 length is 14 residues. CDR3: CASSLWGGEETQYF. CDR3 sequence (DNA): TGTGCCAGCAGCTTATGGGGGGGAGAAGAGACCCAGTACTTC.

The chain recombines TRBV9 with TRBJ2-7; 12 bases match TRBD2. The CDR3 sequence is 16 residues long. V trimming: 0 bases; J trimming: 6 bases; junction bases outside the gene matches: 7. Per the germline V gene, CDR1 is SGDLS and CDR2 is YYNGEE. The CDR3 reads CASSVASTSGSGEQYF. CDR3 DNA: TGTGCCAGCAGCGTAGCGTCGACTAGCGGGAGCGGCGAGCAGTACTTC. The variable domain in full, completed from reference TRBV9 and TRBJ2-7, reads DSGVTQTPKHLITATGQRVTLRCSPRSGDLSVYWYQQSLDQGLQFLIQYYNGEERAKGNILERFSAQQFPDLHSELNLSSLELGDSALYFCASSVASTSGSGEQYFGPGTRLTVT.

The V gene is TRBV19, the J gene TRBJ1-2; D ambiguous. In germline, CDR1 is LNHDA, CDR2 SQIVND (reference sequence). CDR3 size: 14 residues. Trimming removed 6 bases at V and 7 bases at J, with 18 bases between. The CDR3: CASRLGGPQAGYTF. The CDR3 DNA sequence: TGTGCCAGTAGACTTGGAGGCCCCCAGGCTGGCTACACCTTC.

The V and J genes are TRBV10-3 and TRBJ2-3; a weak D match, TRBD2 (6 bases). This CDR3 has 13 residues. V was cut by 2 bases and J by 4 bases, with 7 bases left in between. The V gene's germline CDR1 is ENHRY and CDR2 SYGVKD. The CDR3 DNA is TGTGCCATCAGTGAGAGACTAGCAGATACGCAGTATTTT. Residues: CAISERLADTQYF.

This clone was observed a handful of times. The rearrangement links TRBV19 to TRBJ2-1; perhaps TRBD1 as D (6 bases). This CDR3 has 16 residues. Trimming took 4 bases from V and 6 from J, leaving 19 bases between them. CDR1 and CDR2 from the germline V gene are LNHDA and SQIVND (reference sequence). The CDR3: CASSKVLTGNSNEQFF. CDR3 sequence (DNA): TGTGCCAGTAGTAAGGTATTGACAGGAAATTCCAATGAGCAGTTCTTC.

The CDR3 spells CASSPDRTSEAFF. The DNA for the CDR3 is TGTGCCAGCTCACCGGACAGGACATCTGAAGCTTTCTTT. The genes are TRBV18 and TRBJ1-1; 7 nucleotides align to TRBD1. Germline CDR1 is KGHSH and CDR2 is LQKENI. The CDR3 consists of 13 residues. V dropped 3 bases and J dropped 6; count of bases not matched to a gene: 4.

The chain couples TRBV3-1 (or the pseudogene TRBV3-2) to TRBJ1-6; D gene uncertain. Germline-derived CDR1 and CDR2 are LGHDT and YNNKEL (reference sequence). The CDR3 totals 15 residues. The V gene lost 1 base and the J gene lost 6 bases, with 10 bases spanning the gap. DNA of the CDR3: TGTGCCAGCAGCCAAGCATTGATGAGTAATTCACCCCTCCACTTT. Its protein is CASSQALMSNSPLHF.

V usage is TRBV7-2 and J usage is TRBJ2-2; TRBD2 might be the D (6 bases). CDR3 length equals 13 residues. CDR1 is SGHTA, CDR2 FQGNSA, per germline. Between the trimmed V and J ends, which lost 3 bases and 4 bases, there was a span of 6 bases. This chain's CDR3 is CASSFSGTGELFF. The CDR3 region has the DNA TGTGCCAGCAGCTTTAGCGGCACCGGGGAGCTGTTTTTT.

The chain couples TRBV18 to TRBJ1-5; 8 bases agree with TRBD1. V gave up 1 base and J gave up 2 bases; unmatched junction bases: 7. The length of the CDR3 is 17 residues. Germline V CDR1 and CDR2: KGHSH, LQKENI. The CDR3 DNA is TGTGCCAGCTCACCACGGCAGGGGGCGGTTGGCAATCAGCCCCAGCATTTT. Amino acid sequence: CASSPRQGAVGNQPQHF.

The rearrangement uses TRBV12-3 or TRBV12-4 and TRBJ2-3; D possibly corresponds to TRBD2 (5 bases). The CDR3 covers 12 residues. V lost 6 bases to trimming and J lost 7 bases, with 11 bases between them. The CDR3 loop is CASRISGHTQYF. In DNA, the CDR3 is TGTGCCAGCAGGATCAGCGGACATACGCAGTATTTT.

This chain connects TRBV7-9 to TRBJ1-1; 7 nucleotides agree with TRBD1. V trimming: 3 bases; J trimming: 1 base; junction bases outside the gene matches: 2. This CDR3 region has 14 residues. The germline gives CDR1 SEHNR, CDR2 FQNEAQ (reference sequence). The CDR3 loop reads CASSLGTANTEAFF. CDR3 nucleotide sequence: TGTGCCAGCAGCTTGGGGACAGCGAACACTGAAGCTTTCTTT.

The genes are TRBV29-1 and TRBJ2-5; 8 bases align to TRBD2. Unmatched junction bases numbered 6, after V lost 2 bases and J lost 4 bases. From germline, CDR1 is SQVTM and CDR2 ANQGSEA. The CDR3 has 14 residues. The CDR3 nucleotides read TGCAGCGTTGAAACTAGCGGATTAAGAGAGACCCAGTACTTC. The encoded protein is CSVETSGLRETQYF.

The chain couples TRBV18 to TRBJ2-7; TRBD1 matches 9 bases. This CDR3 is 13 amino acids long. The trim removed 6 bases at V and 5 bases at J, leaving 5 bases unmatched. CDR1 is KGHSH and CDR2 is LQKENI in the germline V gene. Written as DNA, the CDR3 is TGTGCCAGCTCCGGACAGGGGAGGGACGAGCAGTACTTC. Residues: CASSGQGRDEQYF. The full variable domain, rest sourced from reference TRBV18 and TRBJ2-7, is NAGVMQNPRHLVRRRGQEARLRCSPMKGHSHVYWYRQLPEEGLKFMVYLQKENIIDESGMPKERFSAEFPKEGPSILRIQQVVRGDSAAYFCASSGQGRDEQYFGPGTRLTVT.

The chain uses TRBV11-2 and TRBJ1-4; the match to TRBD1 covers 8 bases. The germline V gene has CDR1 SGHAT and CDR2 FQNNGV. The CDR3 extends over 17 amino acids. The J segment lost 5 bases and the V segment lost 0 bases, leaving 8 bases of the junction unmatched. This CDR3 is CASSLDAGTGGNEKLFF. In DNA, the CDR3 is TGTGCCAGCAGCTTAGATGCGGGGACAGGTGGAAATGAAAAACTGTTTTTT.

This sequence joins TRBV7-2 and TRBJ1-5; D may be TRBD1 (5 bases). The CDR3 has 14 amino acids. Trimming stripped 1 base from V and 5 bases from J, with 9 bases between. Germline V gives CDR1 SGHTA, CDR2 FQGNSA. The CDR3 region has the DNA TGTGCCAGCAGCTTAGTTTCGGGGGATCAGCCCCAGCATTTT. Its protein is CASSLVSGDQPQHF. The variable domain in full, completed from reference TRBV7-2 and TRBJ1-5, reads GAGVSQSPSNKVTEKGKDVELRCDPISGHTALYWYRQSLGQGLEFLIYFQGNSAPDKSGLPSDRFSAERTGGSVSTLTIQRTQQEDSAVYLCASSLVSGDQPQHFGDGTRLSIL.

The V gene is TRBV9, the J gene TRBJ2-7; 9 positions match TRBD2. This CDR3 is 17 amino acids long. V lost 4 bases and J lost 2; bases outside the gene matches: 13. Germline values: CDR1 SGDLS, CDR2 YYNGEE. In DNA form, the CDR3 reads TGTGCCAGCAGCCCCCGGACCAAAGCGGGAGGAGCCTACGAGCAGTACTTC. It yields the protein CASSPRTKAGGAYEQYF.

In this sample, this clone turned up once. The CDR3 DNA is TGCAGTGCTACACCCGGGACAGCGGCTTTCTTT. This codes for CSATPGTAAFF. The J gene is TRBJ1-1, the V gene TRBV20-1; 7 bases agree with TRBD1. This CDR3 spans 11 amino acids. The ends lost 4 bases at V and 11 bases at J; junction bases unmatched: 7. Germline V CDR1 and CDR2: DFQATT, SNEGSKA (reference sequence).

The V call is TRBV9, the J call TRBJ1-4, with D possibly being TRBD1 (6 bases). Germline CDR1 SGDLS, CDR2 YYNGEE. V gave up 3 bases and J gave up 4 bases, with 13 bases separating them. CDR3 length: 15 amino acids. As DNA, the CDR3 is TGTGCCAGCAGCGCCCTTGACAGGCATAATGAAAAACTGTTTTTT. This codes for CASSALDRHNEKLFF.

The chain employs TRBV19 and TRBJ2-2; maybe TRBD1 (5 bases). CDR3 size: 14 residues. CDR1 and CDR2 (germline): LNHDA, SQIVND (reference sequence). V dropped 5 bases and J dropped 0 bases, with 7 bases sitting between them. This chain's CDR3 is CASSFRANTGELFF. CDR3 coding DNA: TGTGCCAGTAGTTTCAGGGCGAACACCGGGGAGCTGTTTTTT.

The J gene is TRBJ1-1, the V gene TRBV19; D is perhaps TRBD1 (5 bases). The CDR3 extends over 15 amino acids. Germline values: CDR1 LNHDA, CDR2 SQIVND (reference sequence). Trimming took off 1 base at V and 10 bases at J, with 19 bases between the two ends. The CDR3 loop is CASSIGLLGGNRAFF. The CDR3 coding sequence is TGTGCCAGTAGTATAGGTCTCTTGGGGGGAAACAGAGCTTTCTTT.